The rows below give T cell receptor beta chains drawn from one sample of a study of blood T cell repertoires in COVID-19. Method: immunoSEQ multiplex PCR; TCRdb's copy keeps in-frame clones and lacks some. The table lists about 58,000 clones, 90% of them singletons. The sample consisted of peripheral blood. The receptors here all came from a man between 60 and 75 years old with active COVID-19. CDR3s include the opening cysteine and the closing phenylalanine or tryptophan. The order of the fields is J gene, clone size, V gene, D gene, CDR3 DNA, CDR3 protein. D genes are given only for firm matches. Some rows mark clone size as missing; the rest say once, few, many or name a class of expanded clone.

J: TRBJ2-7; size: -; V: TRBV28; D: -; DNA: TGTGCCAGCAGTGCCGGGGATACCTACGAGCAGTACTTC; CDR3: CASSAGDTYEQYF
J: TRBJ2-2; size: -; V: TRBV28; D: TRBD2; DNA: TGTGCCAGCAGTTCCCCGGGCGGGAGGAGCACCGGGGAGCTGTTTTTT; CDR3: CASSSPGGRSTGELFF
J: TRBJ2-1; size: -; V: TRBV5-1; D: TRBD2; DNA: TGCGCCAGCAGGTCTCTAGCGGGGTCCTACAATGAGCAGTTCTTC; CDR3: CASRSLAGSYNEQFF
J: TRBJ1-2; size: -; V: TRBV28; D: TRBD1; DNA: TGTGCCAGCAGTTTATTACCAGGGACAGGCTCCTATGGCTACACCTTC; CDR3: CASSLLPGTGSYGYTF
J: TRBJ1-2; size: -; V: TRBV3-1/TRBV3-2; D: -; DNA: TGTGCCAGCAGCCAAGAGGTGCGGGTAGGCGGCTACACCTTC; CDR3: CASSQEVRVGGYTF
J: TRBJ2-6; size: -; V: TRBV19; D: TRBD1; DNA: TGTGCCAGTAGTGTACCGGGACAGGGGAACTCTGGGGCCAACGTCCTGACTTTC; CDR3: CASSVPGQGNSGANVLTF
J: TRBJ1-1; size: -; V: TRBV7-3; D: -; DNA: TGTGCCAGCAGCATCCAGGGATCAGGTGAAGCTTTCTTT; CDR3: CASSIQGSGEAFF
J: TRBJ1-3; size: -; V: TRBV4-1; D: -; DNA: TGCGCCAGCAGCCAAGTGGGACAAGGGGCTGGAAACACCATATATTTT; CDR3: CASSQVGQGAGNTIYF
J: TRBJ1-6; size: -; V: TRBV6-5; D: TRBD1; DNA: TGTGCCAGCAGTTACTCGAACAGGGGTGATTCACCCCTCCACTTT; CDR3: CASSYSNRGDSPLHF
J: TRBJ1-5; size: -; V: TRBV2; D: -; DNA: TGTGCCAGCAGTGAATGGGGCCAGGGCGGTCAGCCCCAGCATTTT; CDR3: CASSEWGQGGQPQHF
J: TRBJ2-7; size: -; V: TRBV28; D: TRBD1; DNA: TGTGCCAGCAGGGGAGGGGGACAGGGGGATAGGGAGCAGTACTTC; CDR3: CASRGGGQGDREQYF
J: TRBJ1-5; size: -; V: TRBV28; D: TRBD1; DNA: TGTGCCAGCAGTCCGGGACAGACTCATCAGCCCCAGCATTTT; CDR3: CASSPGQTHQPQHF
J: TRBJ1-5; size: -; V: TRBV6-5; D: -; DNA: TGTGCCAGCACGCAGGGGATTAATCAGCCCCAGCATTTT; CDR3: CASTQGINQPQHF
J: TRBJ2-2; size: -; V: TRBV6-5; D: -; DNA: TGTGCCAGCAGTTATCCATCAGGGGTCGGGGAGCTGTTTTTT; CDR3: CASSYPSGVGELFF
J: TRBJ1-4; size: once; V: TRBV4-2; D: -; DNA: TGTGCCAGCAGCCTAGGGGCTAATAATGAAAAACTGTTTTTT; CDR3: CASSLGANNEKLFF
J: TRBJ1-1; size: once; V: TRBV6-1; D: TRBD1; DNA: TGTGCCAGCAGTGAATTAAGGGCAGGGGGCCTGGGTGAAGCTTTCTTT; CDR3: CASSELRAGGLGEAFF
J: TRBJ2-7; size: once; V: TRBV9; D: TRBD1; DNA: TGTGCCAGCAGCCCCCGGACAGGCCCCTACGAGCAGTACTTC; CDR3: CASSPRTGPYEQYF
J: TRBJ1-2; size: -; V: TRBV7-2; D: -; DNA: TGTGCCAGCAGCTCCCCCCGGCGGAGTCATGGCTACACCTTC; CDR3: CASSSPRRSHGYTF
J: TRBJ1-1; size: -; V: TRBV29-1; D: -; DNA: TGCAGCGTTGGCGCAGGGGTGAACACTGAAGCTTTCTTT; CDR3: CSVGAGVNTEAFF
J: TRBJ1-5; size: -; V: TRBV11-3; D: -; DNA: TGTGCCAGCAGCTTAGAGACGGTCTTCGGCGGTCAGCCCCAGCATTTT; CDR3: CASSLETVFGGQPQHF
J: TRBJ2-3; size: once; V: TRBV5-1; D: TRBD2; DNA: TGCGCCAGCAGCTTGGAACTAGCGGGGGGCACAGATACGCAGTATTTT; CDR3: CASSLELAGGTDTQYF
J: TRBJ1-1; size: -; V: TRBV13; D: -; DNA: TGTGCCAGCAGCTTAGGCCGACAAGGCGCTGAAGCTTTCTTT; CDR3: CASSLGRQGAEAFF
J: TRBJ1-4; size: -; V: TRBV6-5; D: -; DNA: TGTGCCAGCAGTTTTGGGGCTTCTAATGAAAAACTGTTTTTT; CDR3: CASSFGASNEKLFF
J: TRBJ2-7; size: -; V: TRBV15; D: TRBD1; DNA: TGTGCCACGAGGGACAGTGGATCCTACGAGCAGTACTTC; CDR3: CATRDSGSYEQYF
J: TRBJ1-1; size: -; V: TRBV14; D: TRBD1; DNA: TGTGCCAGCAGCCAAGCTCCCGGGACAGTTAAAGCTTTCTTT; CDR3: CASSQAPGTVKAFF
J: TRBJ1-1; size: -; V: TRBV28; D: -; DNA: TGTGCCAGCAGTTTATTCGGGGGAGGGAACACTGAAGCTTTCTTT; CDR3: CASSLFGGGNTEAFF